The TCR beta chain described here comes from a study of OX40 agonist ivuxolimab in advanced cancers. Looking at the study overall: Each patient was given ivuxolimab into a vein every 2 weeks, at 0.01 to 10 mg/kg. Having had anti-PD-1, anti-PD-L1 or anti-CTLA-4 therapy before was allowed, and around 44% had some.

Study-level results: Among T cells, CD8+ cells averaged more expanded clones than CD4+ cells. Which antigen the expanded peripheral T cells recognized is unknown.

Notes on this clone: Its specificity is unknown. The sample holds other DNA sequences that translate to the same CDR3.

TCRdb keeps only in-frame clones here, not all; method: immunoSEQ multiplex PCR. This sample yields fewer than 15,000 clones, of which 82% are seen a single time; roughly 45% belongs to the top ten. Germline-derived CDR1 and CDR2 are MNHEY and SMNVEV (reference sequence). The CDR3 sequence is 12 residues long. The germline V and J ends were trimmed by 0 bases and 5 bases, with 4 bases remaining between them. The chain joins TRBV27 to TRBJ2-5, with D unclear. The TCR comes from an adult with an advanced solid tumor such as melanoma, head and neck, liver or kidney cancer. The starting material was CD4+ or CD8+ T cells sorted from blood, obtained in a trial of the OX40 agonist ivuxolimab. The CDR3 loop is CASSLSGETQYF. CDR3 sequence (DNA): TGTGCCAGCAGTTTATCTGGGGAGACCCAGTACTTC.